Listed below are T cell receptor beta chains from one sample, sequenced in a study of immune evolution from preneoplasia to lung adenocarcinoma. Profiled with immunoSEQ multiplex PCR; TCRdb holds only in-frame clones, not every one. Among a few thousand clones listed, around three quarters were seen once. Sample: FFPE adjacent normal lung tissue. These TCRs come from a person aged 55-80 years with lung adenocarcinoma. Each CDR3 is given with its conserved first and last residue. Each record gives: CDR3 DNA, CDR3 protein, clone size, D gene, J gene, V gene. The D gene is left open where the match is weak. Size is stated for part of the rows, as once, few or many counts, or as a class when the clone is expanded.

TGTGCCAGCAGTCCTCAGGTTGGAAACACCATATATTTT CASSPQVGNTIYF few NA TRBJ1-3 TRBV2
TGCGCCAGCATGGAGGGTAGCGGGAGAACCACCGGGGAGCTGTTTTTT CASMEGSGRTTGELFF NA TRBD2 TRBJ2-2 TRBV5-1
TGCGCCAGCAGCCAAGAACTGAATGAGCAGTTCTTC CASSQELNEQFF NA NA TRBJ2-1 TRBV4-1
TGCAGCGTTGAGGCTAGCGGGAATCGTCGCGCAGATACGCAGTATTTT CSVEASGNRRADTQYF NA TRBD2 TRBJ2-3 TRBV29-1
TGTGCCAGCAGCGCTCAGTTGAACACTGAAGCTTTCTTT CASSAQLNTEAFF NA NA TRBJ1-1 TRBV6-4
TGTGCCAGCAGCTTACGAGGGAGTGGAGAGCAGTACTTC CASSLRGSGEQYF NA NA TRBJ2-7 TRBV7-3
TGTGCCTGGGGGGCGGGAGGGCCCTCAGATACGCAGTATTTT CAWGAGGPSDTQYF NA TRBD2 TRBJ2-3 TRBV30
TGTGCCAGCGCTATAACAGACGATCACTACAATGAGCAGTTCTTC CASAITDDHYNEQFF NA NA TRBJ2-1 TRBV6-1
TGCAGCCTAGACTCAGGGTTAGATACGCAGTATTTT CSLDSGLDTQYF NA NA TRBJ2-3 TRBV29-1
TGTGCCAGTACGGACAGCCTTGGTACTGAAGCTTTCTTT CASTDSLGTEAFF NA NA TRBJ1-1 TRBV2
TGTGCCAGCAGCTTAAATCCCGGTCGATCTAGGGGAACAGCTTTCTTT CASSLNPGRSRGTAFF NA NA TRBJ1-1 TRBV7-3
TGTGCCAGCAGTTTTGTGGGGGCTCGAACTGAAGCTTTCTTT CASSFVGARTEAFF NA NA TRBJ1-1 TRBV28
TGTGCCAGCAGTTCGGGAGAGTATACCTACAATGAGCAGTTCTTC CASSSGEYTYNEQFF NA NA TRBJ2-1 TRBV28
TGTGCCATCAGTGGCACCGGGACAGGGGTCGGCTACACCTTC CAISGTGTGVGYTF NA TRBD1 TRBJ1-2 TRBV10-3
TGCGCCAGCAGCTTGGTAGGGGGGCGGATGAACACTGAAGCTTTCTTT CASSLVGGRMNTEAFF NA NA TRBJ1-1 TRBV5-1
TGTGCCAGCAGCTTGTGGGACTCCTACAATGAGCAGTTCTTC CASSLWDSYNEQFF NA NA TRBJ2-1 TRBV7-8
TGTGCCAGTAGTATAGGTGGGACTTGGGGCACTGAAGCTTTCTTT CASSIGGTWGTEAFF NA NA TRBJ1-1 TRBV19
TGTGCCAGCAGCTTCCTTAATGAGCAGTTCTTC CASSFLNEQFF NA NA TRBJ2-1 TRBV11-1
TGTGCCAGCAGCTTTGAACTTCGCAATGAGCAGTTCTTC CASSFELRNEQFF NA NA TRBJ2-1 TRBV5-4
TGTGCCAGCAGTTTATTCGGGCAGGGGGCTGAAGCTTTCTTT CASSLFGQGAEAFF once TRBD1 TRBJ1-1 TRBV27
TGTGCCAGCAGGGCAATCGTCTCGGACAGAAAACTGTTTTTT CASRAIVSDRKLFF NA NA TRBJ1-4 TRBV2
TGTGCCAGTGTCGAGTGGGATGAGCAGTTCTTC CASVEWDEQFF once NA TRBJ2-1 TRBV27
TGTGCTACTCGGGGTTCGGGGGAGACCCAGTACTTC CATRGSGETQYF NA NA TRBJ2-5 TRBV7-7
TGTGCCAGCTCACCACAGGACAGGGAGGACACCGGGGAGCTGTTTTTT CASSPQDREDTGELFF NA TRBD1 TRBJ2-2 TRBV18
TGTGCCAGCAGCCACGGACACATTAGCAATCAGCCCCAGCATTTT CASSHGHISNQPQHF NA NA TRBJ1-5 TRBV28
TGCGCCAGCAGCTTTAGCGCGGACGGGGAGCTGTTTTTT CASSFSADGELFF NA NA TRBJ2-2 TRBV5-1
TGTGCCATCAGTGATGGACAGGGTCGGGATTTT CAISDGQGRDF NA TRBD1 TRBJ1-5 TRBV10-3
TGTGCCAGCAGCGTGGAGGTATGGGACACTGAAGCTTTCTTT CASSVEVWDTEAFF large NA TRBJ1-1 TRBV9
TGTGCCAGCAGCTTAGACCTGTCAACCCAGCATTTT CASSLDLSTQHF NA NA TRBJ1-5 TRBV11-2
TGTGCCACCAGCGGTACAGGGAAAGATAATGAAAAACTGTTTTTT CATSGTGKDNEKLFF NA NA TRBJ1-4 TRBV15
TGTGCCTGGAGTGTAACCCTCACTAATGAAAAACTGTTTTTT CAWSVTLTNEKLFF NA NA TRBJ1-4 TRBV30
TGTGCCAGCACCCCGCCTAGCGGGACCATTTACGAGCAGTACTTC CASTPPSGTIYEQYF NA NA TRBJ2-7 TRBV21-1
TGTGCCACCAGATTGGAGGGTGGCACAGATACGCAGTATTTT CATRLEGGTDTQYF NA NA TRBJ2-3 TRBV28
TGTGCCAGTAAATCCGGTAGCCCCAAAGATACGCAGTATTTT CASKSGSPKDTQYF once NA TRBJ2-3 TRBV19
TGTGCCAGCAGCGCGATTTCTAGCACTGAGCAGTTCTTC CASSAISSTEQFF NA NA TRBJ2-1 TRBV6-1
TGTGCCAGCAGCCTATCGCCAGGGACTAGCGTCTACGAGCAGTACTTC CASSLSPGTSVYEQYF NA TRBD2 TRBJ2-7 TRBV7-3
TGTGCCAGCACCGTAGCGGGAGGACTCTACGAGCAGTACTTC CASTVAGGLYEQYF NA TRBD2 TRBJ2-7 TRBV7-2
TGCAGTGCTCCCTACGAGACCCAGTACTTC CSAPYETQYF NA NA TRBJ2-5 TRBV20-1
TGCGCCAGCAGCTTCCCCAAGATCGACAATGAGCAGTTCTTC CASSFPKIDNEQFF NA NA TRBJ2-1 TRBV5-1
TGTGCCAGTAGTCCCACAGGGGGCCGGGACAATGAGCAGTTCTTC CASSPTGGRDNEQFF NA TRBD1 TRBJ2-1 TRBV19
TGTGCCTGGAGCGACGGGGTGCAGCTAGCAGATACGCAGTATTTT CAWSDGVQLADTQYF NA NA TRBJ2-3 TRBV30
TGTGCCAGCAGTGTGACTAGCGGGAACACCGGGGAGCTGTTTTTT CASSVTSGNTGELFF few TRBD2 TRBJ2-2 TRBV25-1
TGTGCCAGCAGCTTGAAGGGAGGCAATCAGCCCCAGCATTTT CASSLKGGNQPQHF NA NA TRBJ1-5 TRBV5-6
TGTGCCAGCAGGACCCGGGACAGGGGGAACTACGAGCAGTACTTC CASRTRDRGNYEQYF NA TRBD1 TRBJ2-7 TRBV6-1
TGTGCCAGCAGTTCTGAACTCGACACGTTAAAAAAACTGTTTTTT CASSSELDTLKKLFF few NA TRBJ1-4 TRBV2
TGTGCCAGCAGCGGCGTGACTAGCGGGCGCACAGATACGCAGTATTTT CASSGVTSGRTDTQYF once TRBD2 TRBJ2-3 TRBV7-9
TGTGCCAGCAGTTTAGGGGCTGAAGCTTTCTTT CASSLGAEAFF NA NA TRBJ1-1 TRBV28
TGTGCCAGCTCAGCGGACAGAACAGATACGCAGTATTTT CASSADRTDTQYF NA NA TRBJ2-3 TRBV18
TGTGCCAGCAGCTTGTCCCTCGCGGGGCCCACAGATACGCAGTATTTT CASSLSLAGPTDTQYF once NA TRBJ2-3 TRBV5-6
TGTGCCAGCAGTCCGTCGTCCGGACTTAGCAATCAGCCCCAGCATTTT CASSPSSGLSNQPQHF NA NA TRBJ1-5 TRBV27
TGTGCCAGCAGCCGAAGTGCGGGAATCAACACCGGGGAGCTGTTTTTT CASSRSAGINTGELFF NA NA TRBJ2-2 TRBV7-2
TGCGCCAGCAGCTCTAGCGGAGCTAGCACAGATACGCAGTATTTT CASSSSGASTDTQYF once TRBD2 TRBJ2-3 TRBV5-1
TGCGCCAGCAGCTTGGCGGGACAGGGCAGCGAGCAGTACTTC CASSLAGQGSEQYF NA TRBD1 TRBJ2-7 TRBV5-1
TGTGCCAGCAGCTTAAGTCAGAATTCCTACGAGCAGTACTTC CASSLSQNSYEQYF NA NA TRBJ2-7 TRBV7-2
TGCGCCAGCAGTGAGTCGGCAGGGTCGGACACTGAAGCTTTCTTT CASSESAGSDTEAFF NA NA TRBJ1-1 TRBV10-1
TGCGCCAGCAGCCCCCAGGGGTTAAGCACTAATGAAAAACTGTTTTTT CASSPQGLSTNEKLFF NA NA TRBJ1-4 TRBV5-1